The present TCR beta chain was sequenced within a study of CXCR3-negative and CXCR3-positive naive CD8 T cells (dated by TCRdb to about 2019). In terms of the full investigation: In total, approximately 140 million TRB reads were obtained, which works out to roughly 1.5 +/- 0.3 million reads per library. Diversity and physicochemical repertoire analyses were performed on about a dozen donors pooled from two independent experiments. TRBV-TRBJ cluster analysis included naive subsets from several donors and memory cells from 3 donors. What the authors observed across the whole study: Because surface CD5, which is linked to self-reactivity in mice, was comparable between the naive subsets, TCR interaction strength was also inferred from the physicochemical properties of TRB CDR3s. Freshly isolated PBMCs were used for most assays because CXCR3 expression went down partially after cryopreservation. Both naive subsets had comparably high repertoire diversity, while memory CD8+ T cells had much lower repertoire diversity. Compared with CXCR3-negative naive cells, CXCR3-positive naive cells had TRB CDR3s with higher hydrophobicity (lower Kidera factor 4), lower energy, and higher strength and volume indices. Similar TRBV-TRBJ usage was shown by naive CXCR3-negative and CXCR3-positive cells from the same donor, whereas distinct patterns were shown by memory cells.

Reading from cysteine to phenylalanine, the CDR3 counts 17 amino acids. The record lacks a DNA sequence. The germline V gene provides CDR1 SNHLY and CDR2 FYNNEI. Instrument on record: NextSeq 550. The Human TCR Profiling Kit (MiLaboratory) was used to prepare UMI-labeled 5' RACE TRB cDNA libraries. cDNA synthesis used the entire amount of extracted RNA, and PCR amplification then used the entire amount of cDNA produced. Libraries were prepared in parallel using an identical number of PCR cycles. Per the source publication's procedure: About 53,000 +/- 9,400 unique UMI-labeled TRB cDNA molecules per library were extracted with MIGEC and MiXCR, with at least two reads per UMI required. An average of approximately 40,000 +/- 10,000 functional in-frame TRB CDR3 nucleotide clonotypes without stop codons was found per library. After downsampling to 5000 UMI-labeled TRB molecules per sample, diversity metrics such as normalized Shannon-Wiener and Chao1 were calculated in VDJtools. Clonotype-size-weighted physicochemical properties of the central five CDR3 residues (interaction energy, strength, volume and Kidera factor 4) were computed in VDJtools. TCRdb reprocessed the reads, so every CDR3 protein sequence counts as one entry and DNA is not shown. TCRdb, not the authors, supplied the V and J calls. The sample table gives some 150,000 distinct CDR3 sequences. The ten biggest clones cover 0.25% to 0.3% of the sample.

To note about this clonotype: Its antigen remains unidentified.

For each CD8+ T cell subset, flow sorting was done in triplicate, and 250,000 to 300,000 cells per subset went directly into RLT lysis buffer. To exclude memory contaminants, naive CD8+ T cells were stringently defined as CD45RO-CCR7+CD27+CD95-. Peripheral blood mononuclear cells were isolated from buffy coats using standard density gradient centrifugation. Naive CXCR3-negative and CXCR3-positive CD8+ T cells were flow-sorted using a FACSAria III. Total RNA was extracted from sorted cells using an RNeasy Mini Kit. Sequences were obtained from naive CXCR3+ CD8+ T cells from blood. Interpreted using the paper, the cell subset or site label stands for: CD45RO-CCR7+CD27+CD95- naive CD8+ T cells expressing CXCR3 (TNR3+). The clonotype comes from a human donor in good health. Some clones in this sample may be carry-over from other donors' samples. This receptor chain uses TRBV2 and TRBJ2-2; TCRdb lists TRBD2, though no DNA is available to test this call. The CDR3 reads CASNGTPGGPGTGELFF.